At least ten counts were recorded for the clone carrying this T cell receptor beta chain. TCRdb independently ran MiXCR on the reads; one entry per CDR3 protein. The sample has approximately 250,000 distinct CDR3 sequences, 6% to 8% seen once; the top ten hold under 7%. The sample is drawn from a study of T cell repertoires in cytomegalovirus infection. Whole-study context: It can be stated that public TCR beta signatures indicated CMV infection as well as a matching HLA type.

In germline, CDR1 is SNHLY, CDR2 FYNNEI. V lost 4 bases to trimming and J lost 5 bases, with 5 bases between them. The CDR3 covers 11 residues. This receptor was taken from a human donor in good health (CMV status not recorded). Some clones in this sample may be carry-over from other donors' samples. Sequencing was carried out using PBMCs. J is TRBJ1-2 and V is TRBV2; D not certain. In DNA form, the CDR3 reads TGTGCCAGCAGTGCGTTGTATGGCTACACCTTC. Amino acids: CASSALYGYTF.